This record looks at one T cell receptor beta chain sequence and its context. Trimming removed 5 bases at V and 1 base at J, with 14 bases between. The CDR3 has 15 amino acids. From germline, CDR1 is SEHNR and CDR2 FQNEAQ (reference sequence). 13 Jbeta primers and 60 Vbeta primers were used for the PCR. The data were produced by immunoSEQ multiplex PCR, yet TCRdb's version contains in-frame clones alone and is incomplete. The sample contains around 100,000 clones, approximately 73% of which appear only once. This sample is drawn from a study of cytomegalovirus exposure and HLA in healthy donors. The chain links TRBV7-9 to TRBJ1-1; D possibly corresponds to TRBD1 (5 bases). This sequence was found in a woman younger than 30 in good health and CMV-seropositive. Sequencing was performed on PBMCs. CDR3 nucleotide sequence: TGTGCCAGCAGCGCCCGACCCCAGGGGAACACTGAAGCTTTCTTT. This codes for CASSARPQGNTEAFF.